This paragraph reports one T cell receptor (beta chain). This clonotype showed up many times. Its cognate antigen has yet to be identified. The sample holds no much larger clone one base away, and base qualities are not on file. TCR beta CDR3 regions were amplified from RNA transcripts for repertoire sequencing. The first round of RT-PCR was done with HTBI primers and the Qiagen OneStep RT-PCR kit, and was followed by a second round of multiplex PCR, then size selection and purification. Sequencing of the libraries was carried out on an Illumina HiSeq2000 in paired-end mode with 100 bp reads. Per the source publication's procedure: Reads were processed with SOAPnuke, discarding reads with adapters, uncalled bases, mean Phred below 15, or no exact constant-primer or identifier match. COPE v1.2.5 was used to merge high-quality paired reads. Unique nucleotide sequences were defined as clonotypes and aligned to IMGT TRB V, D and J references using MiTCR v1.1. The analysis was limited to V-J combinations with a frequency above 0.0001, which together covered around 99% of the repertoires. For each V-J combination, a TCR clonal expansion and chaos score was defined as the ratio of F50 clonal expansion to chaos observed in the TCRdist matrix. Welch's t-statistics and random forest were used to narrow the features down to roughly twelve V-J combinations, which were then fed into a naive Bayes classifier. The similarity between thyroid and blood repertoires was quantified using the Morisita-Horn index. The public sequencing data were trimmed at Q25 with fastp and processed into clonotypes with MiXCR by TCRdb, which kept only in-frame beta chains. Duplicate CDR3 protein sequences are folded into a single record with the most common DNA and genes. The V and J calls were determined by TCRdb, not by the authors. This sample holds 150,000 to 200,000 distinct CDR3 sequences; around two fifths were observed only once. The ten largest clones add up to roughly 5.2% of the sample.

The ophthalmopathy patients had moderately to severely active disease, with a Clinical Activity Score of 3 or higher, a NOSPECS grade of 4 or higher, and a disease duration of less than 3 months. Anyone with other autoimmune diseases, uncontrolled infections, pregnancy or lactation was excluded from the study. Diagnosis relied on clinical symptoms, serum thyroxine, TRAb, thyroid ultrasound and orbital computed tomography. Ficoll-Paque density gradient centrifugation was used to isolate PBMCs from around 10 ml of fresh peripheral blood. Total RNA was extracted with Trizol reagent and quality-checked on an Agilent 2100 Bioanalyzer. This sample is drawn from a study of Graves' ophthalmopathy and Graves' hyperthyroidism (dated by TCRdb to the late 2010s). Regarding the research as a whole: Peripheral blood was collected at initial diagnosis, prior to any treatment. Following sampling, methimazole starting at 30 mg daily was administered to hyperthyroidism patients, and high-dose intravenous methylprednisolone was administered to ophthalmopathy patients. T-cell repertoires of thyroid tissue and blood were compared in 5 or 6 hyperthyroidism patients. To explore V-J signatures that separate ophthalmopathy from hyperthyroidism, a discovery set of 100 patients was enrolled, consisting of about 45 with ophthalmopathy and roughly 60 with stable hyperthyroidism. The study used signatures of the TCR beta repertoire to tell Graves' ophthalmopathy apart from Graves' hyperthyroidism and to predict which patients would progress to ophthalmopathy. An independent validation cohort was composed of some 19 hyperthyroidism patients and over 15 patients who later progressed from hyperthyroidism to ophthalmopathy. The 90 to 100 discovery patients were randomly split 7:3 into training and test sets. In total, 135 blood samples were TCR-sequenced: 40 to 45 ophthalmopathy, roughly 80 hyperthyroidism and roughly 17 hyperthyroidism-to-ophthalmopathy patients. Broad study findings and their caveats: Ophthalmopathy was separated from stable hyperthyroidism by the 13-signature model with roughly 87% sensitivity and 81% to 84% specificity in cross-validation and with 80%/75% in the test set. No statistical method was used to set the sample size in advance, and the investigators knew which group each participant was assigned to. In validation, the model predicted ophthalmopathy progression with about 64% sensitivity and around 72% specificity; some 13 predicted patients were CT-confirmed with GO in a median of around 6 months. Most of the expanded thyroid clonotypes with a frequency above 0.001 were also detected in blood, and it was suggested that the thyroid immune response may be reflected by blood repertoires.

From cysteine to phenylalanine, the CDR3 is 12 amino acids long. CDR3 DNA only is kept here, 36 bases in frame from base 1. Relative to germline, V is 8 bases shorter and J is 7 bases shorter, with 12 bases between their ends. From the germline V gene, CDR1 is MNHEY and CDR2 is SVGEGT. The sequenced material came from peripheral blood. The chain couples TRBV6-2 or TRBV6-3 to TRBJ2-4; the D call is tentative, TRBD1 or TRBD2, as each matches 5 bases. The receptor's source is a woman aged 40 to 50 with Graves' ophthalmopathy. Donor details come from another sample of the same person, matched by shared clones. The CDR3 region reads CASWDPGNIQYF. The sequenced DNA is TGTGCCAGCTGGGACCCGGGTAACATTCAGTACTTC.